The 30 T cell receptor beta chains listed next were all sequenced from one sample in a study of tumor-infiltrating lymphocytes in primary liver carcinoma. With around 520 ng total RNA as template and a constant-region primer, TCR beta cDNA was made. Slightly modified ARM-PCR with three nested multiplex PCR rounds yielded TCR beta libraries. For around 11 cycles apiece, the opening two PCR rounds ran with TRBV1-TRBV30 forward primers and a C-beta reverse primer. Each CDR3 protein gets one entry after TCRdb re-called the multiplex PCR reads with MiXCR. The data contain a few hundred thousand distinct CDR3 sequences, around 50% of them singletons. Researchers drew blood RNA from unsorted whole blood and extracted germline DNA as well. The specimen was peripheral blood. The receptors here all came from a woman under 40 with primary liver carcinoma and hepatitis B virus infection.

This clonotype was counted between two and nine times. The gene calls are TRBV7-9 and TRBJ2-5; no clear D gene. CDR3 length: 10 residues. Germline CDR1 is SEHNR and CDR2 is FQNEAQ (reference sequence). The V end lost 4 bases, the J end lost 11 bases, and 8 bases lay between the germline ends. In nucleotides, the CDR3 is TGTGCCAGCAGCTCCCTTCTTCAGTACTTC. Translation: CASSSLLQYF.

The chain links TRBV11-2 to TRBJ2-5, with a possible D match to TRBD2 (5 bases). This CDR3 has 14 residues. The V end was cut by 3 bases, the J end by 4 bases, with 12 bases between. Germline CDR1 reads SGHAT; CDR2 reads FQNNGV. CDR3 amino acids: CASSLVRELETQYF. For the CDR3, the DNA is TGTGCCAGCAGCTTGGTACGGGAACTAGAGACCCAGTACTTC. Combining the CDR3 with reference TRBV11-2 and TRBJ2-5 gives the whole variable domain EAGVAQSPRYKIIEKRQSVAFWCNPISGHATLYWYQQILGQGPKLLIQFQNNGVVDDSQLPKDRFSAERLKGVDSTLKIQPAKLEDSAVYLCASSLVRELETQYFGPGTRLLVL.

Notes on this clonotype: At one end the junction does not follow the germline gene, possibly because of a read error. V is TRBV11-2 and J is TRBJ2-7; 13 bases are a match to TRBD2. Germline V gives CDR1 SGHAT, CDR2 FQNNGV. This CDR3 is 15 amino acids long. The DNA of the CDR3 is TGTGCCATCAGCTTATCTGGACTAGCGGGAGCCGGGCAGTACTTC. It is translated as CAISLSGLAGAGQYF.

The J gene is TRBJ2-5, the V gene TRBV6-2 or TRBV6-3, with D perhaps matching TRBD2 (6 bases). This CDR3 contains 16 residues. In germline, CDR1 is MNHEY, CDR2 SVGEGT. V was clipped by 2 bases and J by 2 bases, with 15 bases between them. The CDR3 nucleotides read TGTGCCAGCAGTTACGGGGTCGAGACTAGACAAGAGACCCAGTACTTC. Translation: CASSYGVETRQETQYF.

Regarding this clonotype: A much more abundant neighbour one base away suggests this may be a read error. The chain uses TRBV29-1 and TRBJ2-5; D is unclear. The germline V gene encodes CDR1 SQVTM and CDR2 ANQGSEA. The CDR3 is 12 residues long. This CDR3 reads CSVKEAQENQYF. The CDR3 DNA follows: TGCAGCGTCAAAGAGGCACAAGAGAACCAGTACTTC.

The chain recombines TRBV13 with TRBJ2-5; perhaps TRBD1 as D (5 bases). V was cut by 5 bases and J by 3 bases, with 7 bases left in between. Germline-derived CDR1 and CDR2 are PRHDT and FYEKMQ (reference sequence). The length of the CDR3 is 12 residues. CDR3 in amino acids: CASSRREETQYF. CDR3 nucleotide sequence: TGTGCCAGCAGCCGCAGGGAAGAGACCCAGTACTTC.

In its sample, this clonotype was seen a few times. CDR3 DNA: TGTGCCAGCAGCTTAGGCCGTCACTACAATGAGCAGTTCTTC. It encodes CASSLGRHYNEQFF. The J gene is TRBJ2-1, the V gene TRBV5-6; D is unresolved. There are 14 residues in the CDR3. Germline CDR1 SGHDT, CDR2 YYEEEE. V lost 2 bases and J 3 bases, leaving 9 bases between the germline ends.

In regard to this clonotype: Being one base from a much bigger clone, this may be a read error. J is TRBJ2-3 and V is TRBV4-3; D is unclear. Matching the DNA end better, TRBJ1-5 makes the J call doubtful. The CDR3 contains 13 residues. Per the germline V gene, CDR1 is LGHNA and CDR2 is YSLEER. For the CDR3, the DNA is TGCGCCAGCAGCCAACTAGATCGAGAAGGGCAGCATTTT. Amino acids: CASSQLDREGQHF.

A word on this clonotype: The junction and the germline gene differ at one end; a read error may be behind it. V usage is TRBV28 and J usage is TRBJ2-7; 7 nucleotides agree with TRBD2. Germline assignment: CDR1 MDHEN and CDR2 SYDVKM. The CDR3 is 15 residues long. CDR3 loop: CTSTSHGAGEYEQYF. CDR3 sequence (DNA): TGTACCAGCACTTCACATGGGGCGGGAGAGTACGAGCAGTACTTC.

This clonotype has only a few counts. This could be a read error, since a much larger clone is one nucleotide away. The genes are TRBV11-2 and TRBJ2-1; possibly TRBD2 for D (5 bases). Germline CDR1 and CDR2: SGHAT and FQNNGV. This CDR3 spans 15 amino acids. CDR3 protein: CANSHTSGSYNEQFF. CDR3 nucleotides: TGTGCCAACAGCCACACAAGCGGCTCCTACAATGAGCAGTTCTTC.

This clonotype was detected once. V gene TRBV5-6 combines with J gene TRBJ1-4; D unresolved. V was clipped by 1 base and J by 7 bases, with 11 bases between them. CDR1 SGHDT and CDR2 YYEEEE come from the germline V gene. This CDR3 is built from 14 residues. CDR3 amino acids: CASSLKKASEKLFF. The CDR3 DNA follows: TGTGCCAGCAGCTTGAAAAAGGCGAGTGAAAAACTGTTTTTT.

As for this clonotype: The junction and the germline gene differ at one end; a read error may be behind it. The genes are TRBV6-6 and TRBJ1-1, with a tentative D call TRBD1 (5 bases). In germline, CDR1 is MNHNY, CDR2 SVGAGI (reference sequence). This CDR3 is 15 amino acids long. CDR3 DNA: TGTGTCAGCAGTAGTCCGGGACGGATGAACACTGAAGCTTTCTTT. Translation: CVSSSPGRMNTEAFF.

This clonotype was seen just once. The genes are TRBV2 and TRBJ2-2; D is perhaps TRBD2 (5 bases). The CDR3 runs 15 residues. Germline assignment: CDR1 SNHLY and CDR2 FYNNEI. With 4 bases removed from V and 0 bases from J, the gap between germline ends came to 9 bases. The CDR3 DNA is TGTGCCAGCAGTGGCCCTAGCTCGAACACCGGGGAGCTGTTTTTT. Its protein product is CASSGPSSNTGELFF. The full variable domain, rest sourced from reference TRBV2 and TRBJ2-2, is EPEVTQTPSHQVTQMGQEVILRCVPISNHLYFYWYRQILGQKVEFLVSFYNNEISEKSEIFDDQFSVERPDGSNFTLKIRSTKLEDSAMYFCASSGPSSNTGELFFGEGSRLTVL.

This clonotype has ten or more counts. For the CDR3, the DNA is TGTGCCAGCAGTTTAGACGGGACTCTCTGGGGGACCCAGTACTTC. The encoded protein is CASSLDGTLWGTQYF. This rearrangement joins TRBV12-3 or TRBV12-4 to TRBJ2-5, with a tentative D call TRBD2 (6 bases). Trimming removed 1 base at V and 7 bases at J, with 16 bases between. This CDR3 has 15 residues.

DNA for the CDR3: TGCGCCACTACGGCAGGGGGCAGCGAGCAGTACTTC. Translated: CATTAGGSEQYF. The chain uses TRBV10-2 and TRBJ2-7; 8 bases are a match to TRBD1. Unmatched junction bases numbered 8, after V lost 10 bases and J lost 6 bases. Per germline, CDR1 WSHSY and CDR2 SAAADI. CDR3 length equals 12 residues.

Comment on this clonotype: A much larger clone sits a single nucleotide away, making a read error possible. The CDR3 DNA reads as TGTGTCAGCAGTTTCGGGACTAGCGGAGATACGCAGTATTTT. It yields the protein CVSSFGTSGDTQYF. The genes are TRBV12-3 or TRBV12-4 and TRBJ2-3; 11 bases fit TRBD2. The CDR3 is 14 amino acids.

As for this clonotype: A read error may be the cause here, since a much bigger clone is one base away. The chain recombines TRBV5-5 with TRBJ2-7; no reliable D call. The length of the CDR3 is 15 residues. CDR1 and CDR2 (germline): SGHKS, YYEKEE (reference sequence). Trimming took off 0 bases at V and 7 bases at J, with 17 bases between the two ends. CDR3 nucleotides: TGTGCCAGCAGCTTGGCGGTGACATTCGTGAGAGAGCAGTACTTC. This gives the protein CASSLAVTFVREQYF.

Note on this clonotype: A junction boundary mismatches the germline segment, possibly from a read error. The CDR3 DNA reads TGTGCCAGCAGCTTGCATTTGGATCAGTCCCAGCATTTT. It translates to CASSLHLDQSQHF. This chain uses TRBV5-5 with TRBJ1-5, with D unresolved. There are 13 residues in the CDR3. Germline CDR1 SGHKS, CDR2 YYEKEE (reference sequence).

Notes on this clonotype: A read error may produce the germline difference seen at one junction end. This chain uses TRBV29-1 with TRBJ2-1; 8 bases line up with TRBD2. Looked up from germline, CDR1 is SQVTM and CDR2 is ANQGSEA. The CDR3 has 13 residues. The CDR3 DNA reads as TGCAGCGTTAGGACTAGCTCCCTAGGGGAGCAACTCTTC. This translates into CSVRTSSLGEQLF.

Points on this clonotype: One end of the junction fails to match germline, which may point to a read error. This chain uses TRBV4-2 with TRBJ1-6, with D perhaps matching TRBD1 (6 bases). CDR3 length: 16 amino acids. Germline CDR1 reads LGHNA; CDR2 reads YNFKEQ. CDR3 sequence: CACSHGQQTLGSPLHF. For the CDR3, the DNA is TGCGCCTGCAGCCATGGACAGCAAACCTTAGGTTCACCCCTCCACTTT.

The sample holds a few counts of this clonotype. Since a much larger clone is just one base distant, this may be a read error. The chain joins TRBV4-3 to TRBJ2-3, with unresolved D. The length of the CDR3 is 16 residues. Germline V gene lookup returns CDR1 LGHNA and CDR2 YSLEER. The CDR3 is CTSSQESSVRLDTQYF. The CDR3 nucleotides are TGCACCAGCAGCCAAGAGAGTTCAGTTAGGCTAGATACGCAGTATTTT.

Of note for this clonotype: A much larger clone sits a single nucleotide away, making a read error possible. The chain is built from TRBV29-1 and TRBJ2-3, with unresolved D. Germline-derived CDR1 and CDR2 are SQVTM and ANQGSEA. The CDR3 totals 14 residues. Here the CDR3 reads CNVENRSFTDTQYF. CDR3 sequence (DNA): TGCAACGTTGAAAATCGAAGCTTCACAGATACGCAGTATTTT.

This clonotype was recorded a few times. CDR3 DNA sequence: TGTGCCAGCAGTTCCGGACAGGCGAACACTGAAGCTTTCTTT. The encoded protein is CASSSGQANTEAFF. The genes are TRBV13 and TRBJ1-1; TRBD1 agrees at 7 bases. The length of the CDR3 is 14 residues. Germline-derived CDR1 and CDR2 are PRHDT and FYEKMQ (reference sequence). V trimming: 6 bases; J trimming: 1 base; junction bases outside the gene matches: 5.

This chain uses TRBV12-3 or TRBV12-4 with TRBJ1-1; 7 bases agree with TRBD1. CDR3 length equals 14 residues. The junction had 9 bases not matched to a gene; V was cut back by 7 bases and J by 4 bases. CDR3 loop: CASMQTGAGTEAFF. The DNA for the CDR3 is TGTGCCAGCATGCAAACAGGGGCTGGCACTGAAGCTTTCTTT.

This clonotype was counted between two and nine times. This chain uses TRBV7-8 with TRBJ2-2; 13 bases are a match to TRBD2. Germline CDR1 is SGHVS and CDR2 is FQNEAQ. V trimming: 5 bases; J trimming: 6 bases; junction bases outside the gene matches: 3. This CDR3 contains 15 residues. The CDR3 loop reads CASSPTSGRPGELFF. The CDR3 DNA reads TGTGCCAGCAGCCCGACTAGCGGGAGGCCCGGGGAGCTGTTTTTT.

This chain connects TRBV30 to TRBJ2-1; no reliable D call. With 2 bases removed from V and 8 bases from J, the gap between germline ends came to 28 bases. Germline assignment: CDR1 GTSNPN and CDR2 SVGIG (reference sequence). This CDR3 contains 18 residues. CDR3 in amino acids: CAWSTRGGRVVRDDEQFF. CDR3 nucleotides: TGTGCCTGGAGTACACGAGGTGGTAGAGTGGTCCGTGATGATGAGCAGTTCTTC.

This clonotype has ten or more counts. The chain recombines TRBV11-3 with TRBJ1-6; no clear D gene. This CDR3 is built from 13 residues. Germline values: CDR1 SGHNT, CDR2 YENEEA. V gave up 1 base and J gave up 6 bases, with 4 bases separating them. The CDR3 protein is CASSLGVNSPLHF. DNA of the CDR3: TGTGCCAGCAGCTTAGGGGTTAATTCACCCCTCCACTTT.

This clonotype has ten or more counts. This chain links TRBV12-3 or TRBV12-4 with TRBJ2-5; D is uncertain. Trimming shortened V by 9 bases and J by 4 bases, and 12 bases separated the two germline ends. This CDR3 is built from 12 residues. CDR3 sequence: CASSLRPETQYF. The CDR3 nucleotides read TGTGCCAGTTCCCTCCGACCAGAGACCCAGTACTTC.

The table lists this clonotype with a few counts. The chain combines TRBV6-6 with TRBJ1-1; D is unclear. Germline lookup yields CDR1 MNHNY and CDR2 SVGAGI (reference sequence). The CDR3 consists of 14 residues. Trimming stripped 5 bases from V and 6 bases from J, with 16 bases between. The CDR3 loop reads CASSLGLGFPEAFF. Here the CDR3 DNA reads TGTGCCAGCAGTCTAGGGTTGGGGTTCCCTGAAGCTTTCTTT.

A remark on this clonotype: Given a much more abundant clone one base away, this may be a read error. The chain couples TRBV29-1 to TRBJ2-1, with TRBD1 matching over 9 bases. CDR1 and CDR2 from the germline V gene are SQVTM and ANQGSEA. The CDR3 is 13 amino acids. The CDR3 coding sequence is TGCAGCGGGCGGACAGGGGACACAAATGGGCAGTTCTTC. Its protein product is CSGRTGDTNGQFF.